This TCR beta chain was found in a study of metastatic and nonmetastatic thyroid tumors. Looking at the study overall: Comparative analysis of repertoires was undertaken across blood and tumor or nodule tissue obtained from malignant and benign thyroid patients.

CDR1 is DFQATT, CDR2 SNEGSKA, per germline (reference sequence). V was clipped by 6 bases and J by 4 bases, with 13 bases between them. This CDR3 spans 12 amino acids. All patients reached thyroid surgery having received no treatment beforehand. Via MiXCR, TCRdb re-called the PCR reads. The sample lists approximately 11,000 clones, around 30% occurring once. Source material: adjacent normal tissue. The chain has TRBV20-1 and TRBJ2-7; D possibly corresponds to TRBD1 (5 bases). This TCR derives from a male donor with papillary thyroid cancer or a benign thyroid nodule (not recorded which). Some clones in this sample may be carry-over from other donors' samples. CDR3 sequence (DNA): TGCAGTGCAGGGGCCGCCCCTTACGAGCAGTACTTC. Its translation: CSAGAAPYEQYF.